Reported below is one T cell receptor (beta chain). The data stem from a study of blood T cell repertoires in COVID-19. In the study overall: COVID-19 samples collected from the United States, Italy and Spain covered acute and convalescent phases. T cells, B-cell-depleted T cells, or PBMCs supplied cDNA or gDNA.

This CDR3 has 18 amino acids. CDR1 and CDR2 (germline): SGHDT, YYEEEE. The ends lost 7 bases at V and 0 bases at J; junction bases unmatched: 16. Per the authors' pipeline: Cell counts per sample came from amplifying reference gene primers. Some clones are missing from TCRdb's copy, which holds only in-frame ones; the method was immunoSEQ multiplex PCR. V, J and clone size are taken as reported in that table, and D and trimming were inferred from the DNA itself. The sample records a few hundred thousand clones, around 88% being singletons. The chain uses TRBV5-6 and TRBJ1-5, with 7 positions matching TRBD1. Sequencing used peripheral blood. The TCR comes from a woman aged 25 to 39 who had recovered from COVID-19. The CDR3 loop is CASRTRQGLAYSNQPQHF. The DNA of the CDR3 is TGTGCCAGCCGCACCCGACAGGGACTTGCTTATAGCAATCAGCCCCAGCATTTT.